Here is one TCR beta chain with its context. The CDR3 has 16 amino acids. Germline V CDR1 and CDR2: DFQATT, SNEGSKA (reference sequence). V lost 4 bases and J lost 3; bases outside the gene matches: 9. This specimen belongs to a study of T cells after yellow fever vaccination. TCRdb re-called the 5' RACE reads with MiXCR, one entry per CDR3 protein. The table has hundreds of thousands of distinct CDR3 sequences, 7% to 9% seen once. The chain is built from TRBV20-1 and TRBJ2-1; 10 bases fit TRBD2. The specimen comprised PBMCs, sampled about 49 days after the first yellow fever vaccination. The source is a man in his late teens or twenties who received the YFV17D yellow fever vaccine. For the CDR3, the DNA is TGCAGTGCTATTAGGCTAGCGGGGGAAAACTACAATGAGCAGTTCTTC. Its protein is CSAIRLAGENYNEQFF.